The T cell receptor beta chain under discussion was sequenced for a study of T cells in tumors after PD-1 blockade (dated by TCRdb to between 2017 and 2020). About the full investigation: Prior checkpoint blockade, systemic immunosuppressant use, and recent radiotherapy or other anti-cancer therapy within 4 weeks were grounds for patient exclusion. Patients were treated with either pembrolizumab 200 mg every 3 weeks or cemiplimab 350 mg every 2 weeks. A subset of patients also received ongoing daily vismodegib 150 mg during anti-PD-1 treatment. On average, tumor samples had 26,066 TCR templates (range roughly 550-100,000) and around 6,400 unique clonotypes, 15 to 20-fold deeper than single-cell TCR sequencing. Using site-matched tumors from BCC or SCC patients sampled before and after anti-PD-1 therapy, the study carried out paired single-cell RNA and TCR sequencing. RECIST version 1.1 was used to assess clinical response.

This clone was counted between two and nine times. The antigen it recognizes is unknown. Base qualities are not at hand, and no much larger clone is one base apart. Summary of the overall study and its limitations: Roughly two fifths of TCR clonotypes from the tumor were detected in blood, and certain novel exhausted tumor clones were present in blood collected before treatment, which suggests recruitment from the periphery. Exhausted CD8+ clones expanded after therapy were mostly novel clonotypes undetected pre-treatment, suggesting clonal replacement rather than reinvigoration of pre-existing clones. Clonal replacement was seen only when comparing pre- and post-treatment samples and not when comparing two pre-treatment samples, which argues against artifacts from biopsy timing or location. The source of novel T cell clones was not identified, and lymphoid organs or rare unexpanded clones within the tumor or the tumor periphery could be included among the possible sources.

The CDR3 spans 14 residues, from the cysteine through the phenylalanine. The CDR3 DNA has 42 bases and is translated from base 1. Compared with germline, V lacks 5 bases and J lacks 9 bases; bases without a gene match: 10. For CDR1 and CDR2, the germline V gene lists MNHEY and SVGAGI. Per the publication, the time point label means: after anti-PD-1 therapy. Site-matched tumor biopsies were taken from the same primary tumor before and after PD-1 blockade. Genomic DNA extracted from tumor biopsies or peripheral blood was used for bulk TCRbeta sequencing, with input ranging from roughly 600 ng to 6,004 ng. Bulk TCRbeta sequencing was performed on remaining biopsy material to increase sensitivity for rare clonotypes compared with single-cell TCR sequencing. Every patient was a poor candidate for surgical resection and had histologically proven advanced or metastatic basal or squamous cell carcinoma. Of the ten to eleven patients making up the basal cell carcinoma cohort, roughly 8 underwent bulk tumor TCR sequencing. Fresh biopsies were taken from the primary tumor site, and part of the biopsy material was kept in RNAlater for exome and bulk TCR sequencing.

Deep TCRbeta sequencing was performed with the immunoSEQ platform. The authors' pipeline ran thus. For further analysis, only productive rearrangements were exported from the immunoSEQ Analyzer. A two-sided binomial test with a Bonferroni-corrected P below 0.01 was used to identify clones that significantly expanded or contracted between timepoints. T cell phenotypes were assigned to bulk TCRbeta clonotypes by matching the clonotypes to single-cell RNA+TCR-seq clones that had the same TCRbeta sequence. Clone enrichment in tumor was calculated as tumor frequency divided by PBMC frequency from bulk TCR sequencing. TCRs were grouped by GLIPH into specificity groups, defined as clusters of distinct TCRs likely recognizing common antigens via shared CDR3 motifs. This immuneACCESS table, as held by TCRdb, lists in-frame sequences with V and J called but not all clones. Of the missing ones, under half trace to an unresolved V gene in checked studies; the others have no known cause. V and J calls and clone size are copied from that table; D and trimming were computed from the DNA. The sample table contains roughly 8,000 clones; only one count was recorded for 50% to 70% of them. The top ten clonotypes cover 3.5% to 5.5% of the sample.

This clonotype was sampled from a human donor with basal cell carcinoma. The sequenced sample was tumor tissue, obtained after anti-PD-1 treatment. This chain is built from TRBV6-5 and TRBJ1-5; 7 nucleotides in the junction match TRBD1. The CDR3 is CASSRQGGGRPQHF. The DNA sequence is as follows: TGTGCCAGCAGTCGACAGGGAGGAGGACGGCCCCAGCATTTT.